The T cell receptor (beta chain) described here comes from a study of blood T cell repertoires in COVID-19. J gave up 1 base and V 5 bases, and 6 bases lay outside the gene matches. CDR1 is SGHRS, CDR2 YFSETQ, per germline. The CDR3 contains 15 residues. Original handling: Using reference gene primer amplification, nucleated cell counts were estimated. Measured with immunoSEQ multiplex PCR; TCRdb has only the in-frame clones, and not every one. V, J and clone size are taken as reported in that table, and D and trimming were inferred from the DNA itself. The repertoire has 250,000 or so clones, 80% to 90% of them found once; the top ten carry about 2%. This clone was seen a single time.

The chain combines TRBV5-1 with TRBJ1-1; 9 bases align to TRBD1. Sequencing used peripheral blood. The receptor was derived from a man between 25 and 39 years old with active or convalescent COVID-19. The CDR3 nucleotides are TGCGCCAGCAGTCTACAGGGGGCCGAGAACACTGAAGCTTTCTTT. Residues: CASSLQGAENTEAFF.